The 9 T cell receptor beta chains given below trace back to one sample, sequenced in a study of CD8 T cells in Susac syndrome. Random hexamers primed reverse transcription of about 0.45 to 1 ug RNA. TCRdb called the immunoSEQ multiplex PCR reads again in MiXCR, with one record for every CDR3 protein. The profile shows about 120,000 distinct CDR3 sequences, about 90% of them singletons. Sequenced material: CD4+ T cells from PBMCs. The receptors come from a human donor in good health.

The gene calls are TRBV12-3 or TRBV12-4 and TRBJ2-1, with D tentatively TRBD1 or TRBD2 (6 bases each). This CDR3 has 18 residues. V was cut by 5 bases and J by 4 bases, with 24 bases left in between. Here the CDR3 reads CASSRPRKWGAGYNEQFF. CDR3 nucleotides: TGTGCCAGCAGTAGACCCAGGAAGTGGGGGGCAGGGTACAATGAGCAGTTCTTC.

This clonotype has a single count. The chain combines TRBV7-9 with TRBJ1-5, with TRBD1 as a possible D gene (5 bases). Germline V gene lookup returns CDR1 SEHNR and CDR2 FQNEAQ (reference sequence). Trimming removed 5 bases at V and 0 bases at J, with 14 bases between. The CDR3 totals 16 residues. CDR3 DNA: TGTGCCAGCAGCCTTGACAGAGCTCATAGCAATCAGCCCCAGCATTTT. Translated: CASSLDRAHSNQPQHF.

The chain has TRBV19 and TRBJ1-2; D remains unclear. The V gene lost 5 bases and the J gene lost 2 bases, with 12 bases spanning the gap. The CDR3 spans 14 residues. Per germline, CDR1 LNHDA and CDR2 SQIVND (reference sequence). CDR3 bases: TGTGCCAGTAGTTCCGGTTCCGGAAACTATGGCTACACCTTC. It encodes CASSSGSGNYGYTF.

The V call is TRBV10-2, the J call TRBJ2-3, with D tentatively TRBD2 (6 bases). The CDR3 is 16 amino acids. Trimming removed 9 bases at V and 0 bases at J, with 19 bases between. The V gene's germline CDR1 is WSHSY and CDR2 SAAADI. The CDR3 DNA reads TGCGCCAGTAAAAGGGACTCCTTCGGGAGCACAGATACGCAGTATTTT. Translated: CASKRDSFGSTDTQYF.

V usage is TRBV6-5 and J usage is TRBJ2-1; TRBD1 is a possible D gene (6 bases). Germline values: CDR1 MNHEY, CDR2 SVGAGI. The V and J ends lost 0 bases and 9 bases respectively, with 6 bases between them. CDR3 size: 12 residues. CDR3 sequence reads: CASSYSRGEQFF. In nucleotides, the CDR3 is TGTGCCAGCAGTTACTCCAGGGGTGAGCAGTTCTTC.

V gene TRBV3-1 combines with J gene TRBJ1-1; no firm D call. There are 15 residues in the CDR3. CDR1 and CDR2 from the germline V gene are LGHDT and YNNKEL (reference sequence). V lost 1 base and J lost 4, with 13 bases in between. In nucleotides, the CDR3 is TGTGCCAGCAGCCAAGGTGAGGTTCTGAGCACTGAAGCTTTCTTT. This encodes CASSQGEVLSTEAFF.

The rearrangement links TRBV28 to TRBJ2-3; no reliable D call. V dropped 5 bases and J dropped 1 base, with 13 bases sitting between them. In germline, CDR1 is MDHEN, CDR2 SYDVKM. The CDR3 covers 15 residues. The CDR3 region is CASSPDTRGTDTQYF. The CDR3 nucleotides are TGTGCCAGCAGTCCCGACACCAGAGGCACAGATACGCAGTATTTT.

The rearrangement uses TRBV4-3 and TRBJ2-3; 7 bases are shared with TRBD2. The CDR3 sequence is 16 residues long. The V segment lost 2 bases and the J segment 4 bases; nucleotides outside the gene matches: 9. Germline values: CDR1 LGHNA, CDR2 YSLEER. The CDR3 bases are TGCGCCAGCAGCCAACGAGGCCGGGGGGAGTCAGATACGCAGTATTTT. It codes for CASSQRGRGESDTQYF.

Concerning this clonotype itself: No conserved phenylalanine or tryptophan is present at the end of the CDR3, so a read error is the likely explanation. CDR3 protein: CSAGGSQETQYL. The DNA for the CDR3 is TGCAGTGCTGGGGGCAGCCAAGAGACCCAGTACTTG. The chain is built from TRBV20-1 and TRBJ2-5; D is perhaps TRBD1 (6 bases). The V end lost 5 bases, the J end lost 1 base, and 8 bases lay between the germline ends. The germline V gene has CDR1 DFQATT and CDR2 SNEGSKA (reference sequence). The CDR3 runs to 12 residues.